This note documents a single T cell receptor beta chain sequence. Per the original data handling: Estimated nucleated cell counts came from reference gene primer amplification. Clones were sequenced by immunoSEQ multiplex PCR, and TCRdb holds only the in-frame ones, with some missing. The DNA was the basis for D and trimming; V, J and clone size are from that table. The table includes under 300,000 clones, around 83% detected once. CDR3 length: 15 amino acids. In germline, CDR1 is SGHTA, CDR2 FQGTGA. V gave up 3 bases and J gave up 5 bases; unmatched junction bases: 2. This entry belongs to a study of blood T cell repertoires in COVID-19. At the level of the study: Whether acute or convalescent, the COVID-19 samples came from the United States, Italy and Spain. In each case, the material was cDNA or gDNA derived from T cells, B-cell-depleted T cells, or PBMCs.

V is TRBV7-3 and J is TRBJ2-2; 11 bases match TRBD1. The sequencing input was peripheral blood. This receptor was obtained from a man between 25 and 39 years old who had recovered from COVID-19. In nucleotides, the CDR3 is TGTGCCAGCAGCTTCGGGACAGGGGGTACCGGGGAGCTGTTTTTT. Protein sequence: CASSFGTGGTGELFF.